This entry lists 32 T cell receptor beta chains sequenced from one sample in a study of response to subunit inactivated influenza vaccine (dated by TCRdb to the late 2010s). Receptors were amplified or captured by RT-PCR. The sample was run on an Illumina HiSeq 2500. TCRdb's own reprocessing of the public reads used fastp at Q25 and MiXCR and kept productive beta chains. For every CDR3 protein sequence, its rows merge into one entry that carries the most common genes and DNA. This sample is represented by approximately 680,000 distinct CDR3 sequences; more than 15% of them were singletons. Roughly 10% of the sample comes from the top ten. The sample was PBMCs from blood, taken 11 to 12 days after vaccination. These TCRs come from a man aged 45 to 65 who received an inactivated influenza vaccine. Donor details come from another sample of the same person, matched by shared clones.

This clonotype was counted a few times. The chain links TRBV5-5 to TRBJ2-5; 8 nucleotides align to TRBD1. The CDR3 has 15 amino acids. Germline V gene data show CDR1 as SGHKS and CDR2 as YYEKEE (reference sequence). Trimming took 3 bases from V and 4 from J; bases not matched to a gene: 8. The CDR3 sequence is CASSSNGQGRETQYF. CDR3 DNA: TGTGCCAGCAGCTCGAACGGACAGGGACGAGAGACCCAGTACTTC.

This clonotype was seen a handful of times. The chain employs TRBV15 and TRBJ1-5; D uncertain. Germline CDR1 reads LNHNV; CDR2 reads YYDKDF (reference sequence). This CDR3 is built from 12 residues. V was shortened by 3 bases and J by 5 bases, with 5 bases between the two germline ends. As DNA, the CDR3 is TGTGCCACCAGCAGGCACTATCAGCCCCAGCATTTT. It is translated as CATSRHYQPQHF.

In this sample, this clonotype turned up a few times. The CDR3 reads CATSRARGLSNQPQHF. The CDR3 DNA is TGTGCCACCAGCAGAGCCAGGGGACTTAGCAATCAGCCCCAGCATTTT. The chain combines TRBV15 with TRBJ1-5; TRBD1 might be the D (6 bases). Germline V gene data show CDR1 as LNHNV and CDR2 as YYDKDF (reference sequence). V was cut by 1 base and J by 0 bases, with 10 bases left in between. The length of the CDR3 is 16 residues.

The chain recombines TRBV4-3 with TRBJ2-3; 8 nucleotides match TRBD1. Germline assignment: CDR1 LGHNA and CDR2 YSLEER. This CDR3 spans 14 amino acids. Losses at the gene ends were 4 bases for V and 2 bases for J; bases not matched to a gene: 2. CDR3 nucleotide sequence: TGCGCCAGCAGCCGGGACAGGAACACAGATACGCAGTATTTT. This gives the protein CASSRDRNTDTQYF.

This clonotype came up a few times. This chain connects TRBV11-2 to TRBJ2-3; 15 positions match TRBD2. The V gene end was trimmed by 4 bases and the J gene end by 0 bases; junction bases not matched to a gene: 8. Germline V gene sequence: CDR1 SGHAT, CDR2 FQNNGV. CDR3 length: 19 amino acids. This CDR3 is CASSSPGTSGRISTDTQYF. Here the CDR3 DNA reads TGTGCCAGCAGCTCTCCCGGGACTAGCGGGAGGATCAGCACAGATACGCAGTATTTT.

This clonotype was counted at least ten times. This chain uses TRBV28 with TRBJ1-1; D remains unclear. V shed 1 base and J shed 0 bases, with 9 bases lying between them. CDR3 length equals 15 residues. Germline V CDR1 and CDR2: MDHEN, SYDVKM. CDR3 in DNA: TGTGCCAGCAGTTTATCGGCGAACATGAACACTGAAGCTTTCTTT. Protein: CASSLSANMNTEAFF.

This clonotype was observed a handful of times. The rearrangement joins TRBV7-9 to TRBJ1-2; D unclear. The germline V gene encodes CDR1 SEHNR and CDR2 FQNEAQ (reference sequence). The V gene lost 1 base and the J gene lost 2 bases, with 11 bases spanning the gap. This CDR3 has 15 amino acids. The CDR3: CASSLEGLMNYGYTF. Here the CDR3 DNA reads TGTGCCAGCAGCTTAGAGGGCCTTATGAACTATGGCTACACCTTC.

In this sample, this clonotype turned up a few times. The genes are TRBV5-1 and TRBJ2-7, with 11 bases lining up with TRBD1. Germline CDR1 is SGHRS and CDR2 is YFSETQ. This CDR3 is built from 15 residues. The trim removed 4 bases at V and 7 bases at J, leaving 10 bases unmatched. The CDR3 nucleotides are TGCGCCAGCAGCCCGACCGGGACAGGGGGGAAAGAGCAGTACTTC. Its protein product is CASSPTGTGGKEQYF. The variable domain in full, with the rest retrieved from reference TRBV5-1 and TRBJ2-7, is KAGVTQTPRYLIKTRGQQVTLSCSPISGHRSVSWYQQTPGQGLQFLFEYFSETQRNKGNFPGRFSGRQFSNSRSEMNVSTLELGDSALYLCASSPTGTGGKEQYFGPGTRLTVT.

In this sample, this clonotype turned up many times. The rearrangement links TRBV11-2 to TRBJ1-3, with D possibly TRBD1 on 6 matching bases. The CDR3 runs 15 residues. V was trimmed by 1 base and J by 7 bases, leaving 14 bases between them. Germline CDR1 reads SGHAT; CDR2 reads FQNNGV. Here the CDR3 DNA reads TGTGCCAGCAGCTTAGTCGCGGGGGCCGGGAACACCATATATTTT. The encoded protein is CASSLVAGAGNTIYF.

This clonotype was counted many times. The V and J genes are TRBV20-1 and TRBJ1-2; D gene unclear. Germline V gene lookup returns CDR1 DFQATT and CDR2 SNEGSKA (reference sequence). The V end was cut by 4 bases, the J end by 4 bases, with 10 bases between. The CDR3 spans 12 residues. The CDR3 coding sequence is TGCAGTGCTATTAGGGATGGCTATGGCTACACCTTC. This encodes CSAIRDGYGYTF.

This clonotype has a handful of counts. This rearrangement joins TRBV27 to TRBJ2-1, with TRBD1 as a possible D gene (8 bases). Germline V gives CDR1 MNHEY, CDR2 SMNVEV (reference sequence). This CDR3 has 17 amino acids. Between the trimmed V and J ends, which lost 2 bases and 4 bases, there was a span of 18 bases. The CDR3 here is CASSLGPGQGLYNEQFF. DNA for the CDR3: TGTGCCAGCAGTTTAGGCCCCGGACAGGGACTATACAATGAGCAGTTCTTC.

The J gene is TRBJ2-3, the V gene TRBV19; D tentatively reads TRBD1 or TRBD2 (5 bases each). The CDR3 runs 14 residues. Trimming pared 3 bases from V and 5 bases from J, leaving 12 bases between. CDR1 is LNHDA, CDR2 SQIVND, per germline (reference sequence). This CDR3 reads CASSIRGHGDTQYF. CDR3 DNA: TGTGCCAGTAGTATCCGGGGCCACGGAGATACGCAGTATTTT.

CDR3 sequence: CSATGLAGGGVNEQFF. The DNA for the CDR3 is TGCAGTGCTACCGGACTAGCGGGGGGCGGGGTGAATGAGCAGTTCTTC. The J gene is TRBJ2-1, the V gene TRBV20-1; 14 bases map to TRBD2. V lost 4 bases and J lost 7; bases outside the gene matches: 9. In germline, CDR1 is DFQATT, CDR2 SNEGSKA (reference sequence). The CDR3 length is 16 residues.

The CDR3 loop reads CASAPGQGVYGYTF. CDR3 bases: TGCGCCAGCGCGCCCGGACAGGGGGTTTATGGCTACACCTTC. The chain links TRBV5-1 to TRBJ1-2; 10 positions agree with TRBD1. With V trimmed by 7 bases and J by 5 bases, 8 bases remained unmatched. The CDR3 is 14 residues long. CDR1 and CDR2 from the germline V gene are SGHRS and YFSETQ.

There are a few counts of this clonotype. The junction does not match germline at one end; this may be a read error. V and J are TRBV5-1 and TRBJ2-3; D ambiguous. The CDR3 extends over 12 amino acids. Germline lookup yields CDR1 SGHRS and CDR2 YFSETQ. The CDR3 sequence is CASRLGGSTQYF. CDR3 DNA: TGCGCCAGCAGGTTGGGTGGAAGTACGCAGTATTTT.

This clonotype has just a few counts. V gene TRBV30 combines with J gene TRBJ1-1; D may be TRBD1 (5 bases). Germline V gives CDR1 GTSNPN, CDR2 SVGIG (reference sequence). Trimming stripped 5 bases from V and 10 bases from J, with 17 bases between. This CDR3 is 12 amino acids long. In nucleotides, the CDR3 is TGTGCCTGGGGGGCTTTGGGGCAAAGAGCTTTCTTT. The encoded protein is CAWGALGQRAFF.

This chain connects TRBV28 to TRBJ2-5; 9 nucleotides agree with TRBD2. This CDR3 has 14 residues. The V segment lost 8 bases and the J segment 4 bases; nucleotides outside the gene matches: 8. CDR1 is MDHEN and CDR2 is SYDVKM in the germline V gene. The CDR3 region has the DNA TGTGCCAGCCAGGGCGGGGGGGCCGCAGAGACCCAGTACTTC. Residues: CASQGGGAAETQYF.

V usage is TRBV5-8 and J usage is TRBJ1-2; D not certain. The CDR3 has 14 amino acids. Trimming shortened V by 0 bases and J by 3 bases, and 9 bases separated the two germline ends. Germline loops: CDR1 SGHTS, CDR2 YDEGEE. CDR3 DNA: TGTGCCAGCAGCTTGGTAGGGTCTTACTATGGCTACACCTTC. This sequence encodes CASSLVGSYYGYTF.

The chain combines TRBV27 with TRBJ2-1; D gene uncertain. Trimming took off 5 bases at V and 7 bases at J, with 9 bases between the two ends. Germline-derived CDR1 and CDR2 are MNHEY and SMNVEV (reference sequence). The CDR3 has 12 residues. The DNA of the CDR3 is TGTGCCAGCAGTAGAGAGCGAAATGAGCAGTTCTTC. Translated: CASSRERNEQFF.

The chain employs TRBV20-1 and TRBJ1-2; no reliable D call. The CDR3 has 12 residues. Germline CDR1 and CDR2: DFQATT and SNEGSKA (reference sequence). V lost 3 bases, J lost 2 bases, and 7 bases lay in between. In DNA form, the CDR3 reads TGCAGTGCTAGGACGGAAAACTATGGCTACACCTTC. It translates to CSARTENYGYTF.

Many counts were recorded for this clonotype. The chain links TRBV20-1 to TRBJ2-5, with unresolved D. CDR3 length equals 14 residues. The germline V and J ends were trimmed by 0 bases and 1 base, with 9 bases remaining between them. The V gene's germline CDR1 is DFQATT and CDR2 SNEGSKA (reference sequence). CDR3 in amino acids: CSARDLRGQETQYF. CDR3 nucleotides: TGCAGTGCTAGAGATCTTCGTGGCCAAGAGACCCAGTACTTC.

Only a few counts were recorded for this clonotype. The chain carries TRBV20-1 and TRBJ2-5, with D perhaps matching TRBD2 (5 bases). Germline V CDR1 and CDR2: DFQATT, SNEGSKA (reference sequence). The V gene lost 2 bases and the J gene lost 7 bases, with 14 bases spanning the gap. The CDR3 loop spans 13 amino acids. CDR3 region: CSARIGQEATQYF. The CDR3 DNA reads TGCAGTGCTAGAATAGGGCAGGAGGCGACCCAGTACTTC.

This clonotype was detected only a few times. The chain links TRBV11-2 to TRBJ2-1; 9 bases match TRBD2. The length of the CDR3 is 15 residues. CDR1 and CDR2 (germline): SGHAT, FQNNGV. V was clipped by 1 base and J by 8 bases; unmatched bases: 6. This chain's CDR3 is CASSLGSGRNYEQFF. The CDR3 region has the DNA TGTGCCAGCAGCTTAGGAAGCGGGAGGAACTATGAGCAGTTCTTC.

This sequence joins TRBV5-1 and TRBJ2-7, with no clear D. The germline gives CDR1 SGHRS, CDR2 YFSETQ. Trimming left V 4 bases short and J 8 bases short, with 13 bases between. The CDR3 is 12 residues long. CDR3 residues: CASSPSVGQQYF. CDR3 bases: TGCGCCAGCAGCCCGTCGGTGGGTCAGCAGTACTTC.

This chain uses TRBV12-3 or TRBV12-4 with TRBJ2-1; D uncertain. V lost 2 bases and J lost 13, with 9 bases in between. The CDR3 sequence is 11 residues long. Here the CDR3 DNA reads TGTGCCAGCAGTTTAATGACAAGTCAGTTCTTC. The encoded protein is CASSLMTSQFF.

The chain has TRBV4-1 and TRBJ2-1; D remains unclear. CDR3 length: 14 residues. The germline V and J ends were trimmed by 1 base and 5 bases, with 9 bases remaining between them. The germline V gene has CDR1 MGHRA and CDR2 YSYEKL. CDR3 region: CASSQGMLNNEQFF. The CDR3 DNA sequence: TGCGCCAGCAGCCAAGGGATGTTAAACAATGAGCAGTTCTTC.

The chain uses TRBV23-1 and TRBJ1-3; maybe TRBD1 (5 bases). TRBV23-1 is placed among ORFs of uncertain function. The CDR3 is 16 residues long. The V and J ends lost 4 bases and 4 bases respectively, with 17 bases between them. The CDR3 loop reads CASSRGPFVVGNTIYF. Here the CDR3 DNA reads TGCGCCAGCAGTCGGGGCCCCTTCGTAGTCGGAAACACCATATATTTT.

The chain is built from TRBV20-1 and TRBJ2-7; TRBD1 or TRBD2 may be the D gene (6 bases each). Germline lookup yields CDR1 DFQATT and CDR2 SNEGSKA (reference sequence). Trimming took 0 bases from V and 1 from J, leaving 13 bases between them. The CDR3 covers 15 residues. The CDR3 here is CSARDGTGASYEQYF. CDR3 bases: TGCAGTGCTAGAGATGGTACGGGGGCTTCCTACGAGCAGTACTTC.

This clonotype was observed a few times. The chain uses TRBV20-1 and TRBJ2-7; TRBD2 matches at 15 bases. CDR3 length: 14 amino acids. Germline V gene sequence: CDR1 DFQATT, CDR2 SNEGSKA (reference sequence). V lost 4 bases and J lost 9; bases outside the gene matches: 7. DNA for the CDR3: TGCAGTGCTACCAGGACTAGCGGGAGGGCCGTGCAGTACTTC. As protein: CSATRTSGRAVQYF.

This clonotype was counted ten times or more. The chain carries TRBV7-2 and TRBJ2-1, with D perhaps being TRBD1 or TRBD2 (5 bases each). Trimming pared 3 bases from V and 9 bases from J, leaving 15 bases between. The CDR3 has 14 amino acids. Germline assignment: CDR1 SGHTA and CDR2 FQGNSA. The CDR3 is CASSFLVVRGEQFF. The CDR3 DNA sequence: TGTGCCAGCAGCTTTTTGGTCGTGAGGGGTGAGCAGTTCTTC. The variable domain in full, completed from reference TRBV7-2 and TRBJ2-1, reads GAGVSQSPSNKVTEKGKDVELRCDPISGHTALYWYRQSLGQGLEFLIYFQGNSAPDKSGLPSDRFSAERTGGSVSTLTIQRTQQEDSAVYLCASSFLVVRGEQFFGPGTRLTVL.

In its sample, this clonotype was seen a few times. The V gene is TRBV12-3 or TRBV12-4, the J gene TRBJ2-1, with 13 bases aligning to TRBD2. The J segment lost 6 bases and the V segment lost 5 bases, leaving 4 bases of the junction unmatched. CDR3 size: 15 residues. The CDR3 reads CASSGGTSGVNEQFF. The CDR3 bases are TGTGCCAGCAGTGGCGGGACTAGCGGGGTCAATGAGCAGTTCTTC.

V and J are TRBV4-2 and TRBJ2-7; 7 positions agree with TRBD1. V lost 1 base and J lost 4; bases outside the gene matches: 13. Germline loops: CDR1 LGHNA, CDR2 YNFKEQ. CDR3 length: 17 residues. The CDR3 region has the DNA TGTGCCAGCAGCCAAGTCCCCTCGGCAGGGGGTAGATACGAGCAGTACTTC. The encoded protein is CASSQVPSAGGRYEQYF.